These 13 T cell receptor beta chains originate from one sample sequenced in a study of T cell repertoires in cytomegalovirus infection. TCRdb itself ran the reads through MiXCR, one entry per CDR3 protein. Of 350,000 to 550,000 distinct CDR3 sequences in the sample, roughly a third were seen once. What was sequenced was PBMCs. Receptors were obtained from a human donor in good health (CMV status not recorded). Some clones in this sample may be carry-over from other donors' samples.

A note on this clonotype: One end of the junction is discordant with germline, which a read error may explain. The gene calls are TRBV19 and TRBJ1-4; no clear D. CDR3 length equals 12 residues. Germline CDR1 LNHDA, CDR2 SQIVND (reference sequence). The CDR3 nucleotides are TGTGCCAGTAAAGGGTTCGCGTCAGCGATGATTTTT. Residues: CASKGFASAMIF. Using reference TRBV19 and TRBJ1-4 for the parts outside the CDR3, the full variable domain is DGGITQSPKYLFRKEGQNVTLSCEQNLNHDAMYWYRQDPGQGLRLIYYSQIVNDFQKGDIAEGYSVSREKKESFPLTVTSAQKNPTAFYLCASKGFASAMIFGSGTQLSVL.

About this clonotype: One end of the junction does not line up with germline, which may come from a read error. V and J are TRBV7-2 and TRBJ2-7; maybe TRBD1 (5 bases). The CDR3 spans 12 residues. Germline loops: CDR1 SGHTA, CDR2 FQGNSA. The CDR3 nucleotides read TGTGCCAGCAGCTTACAGGGTTACGCGCAGTACTTC. Its protein is CASSLQGYAQYF.

This clonotype was counted between two and nine times. The V and J genes are TRBV2 and TRBJ1-4; D unresolved. CDR3 length: 12 amino acids. The germline CDR1 and CDR2 sequences are SNHLY and FYNNEI. The CDR3 is CAFEREDEKLFF. In DNA form, the CDR3 reads TGTGCGTTTGAGAGGGAAGATGAAAAACTGTTTTTT.

The chain combines TRBV20-1 with TRBJ2-2; D assignment may be TRBD1 or TRBD2 (7 bases each). Trimming stripped 6 bases from V and 5 bases from J, with 25 bases between. Germline CDR1 is DFQATT and CDR2 is SNEGSKA (reference sequence). The length of the CDR3 is 17 residues. The CDR3 coding sequence is TGCAGTGCCAGAACCTCCAATCGACAGGGAGGGACCGGGGAGCTGTTTTTT. Residues: CSARTSNRQGGTGELFF.

This clonotype appeared many times. This rearrangement joins TRBV7-6 to TRBJ2-5, with TRBD2 matching 10 bases. This CDR3 has 16 amino acids. CDR1 is SGHVS and CDR2 is FNYEAQ in the germline V gene. With V trimmed by 5 bases and J by 5 bases, 11 bases remained unmatched. The CDR3 region has the DNA TGTGCCAGCAGCGCCCTCGTTAGCGGGGGGATGGAGACCCAGTACTTC. As protein: CASSALVSGGMETQYF.

The chain combines TRBV5-1 with TRBJ2-7; D is possibly TRBD1 (7 bases). Per the germline V gene, CDR1 is SGHRS and CDR2 is YFSETQ. V gave up 0 bases and J gave up 3 bases, with 16 bases separating them. CDR3 length equals 16 residues. CDR3 sequence reads: CASSLVGGGQSYEQYF. CDR3 nucleotides: TGCGCCAGCAGCTTGGTCGGAGGGGGACAGAGCTACGAGCAGTACTTC.

This clonotype was recorded at least ten times. The rearrangement links TRBV11-1 to TRBJ2-1; 9 nucleotides match TRBD2. Germline lookup yields CDR1 SGHAT and CDR2 FQDESV (reference sequence). V gave up 2 bases and J gave up 9 bases; unmatched junction bases: 11. The CDR3 has 16 residues. CDR3: CASSLRWLAGPSEQFF. The CDR3 DNA reads as TGTGCCAGCAGCTTAAGGTGGCTAGCGGGGCCCAGTGAGCAGTTCTTC.

This clonotype was observed a handful of times. The CDR3 DNA is TGTGCCACCAGCAGAGATGTGGCAGGGGCTAATTCACCCCTCCACTTT. This encodes CATSRDVAGANSPLHF. This chain connects TRBV15 to TRBJ1-6; perhaps TRBD1 as D (6 bases). Trimming left V 0 bases short and J 6 bases short, with 12 bases between. Germline V gene lookup returns CDR1 LNHNV and CDR2 YYDKDF (reference sequence). CDR3 size: 16 residues. The whole variable domain, remainder taken from reference TRBV15 and TRBJ1-6, is DAMVIQNPRYQVTQFGKPVTLSCSQTLNHNVMYWYQQKSSQAPKLLFHYYDKDFNNEADTPDNFQSRRPNTSFCFLDIRSPGLGDTAMYLCATSRDVAGANSPLHFGNGTRLTVT.

This chain joins TRBV2 and TRBJ1-2, with D tentatively TRBD1 (6 bases). The CDR3 is 13 residues long. The V end lost 6 bases, the J end lost 4 bases, and 12 bases lay between the germline ends. The germline gives CDR1 SNHLY, CDR2 FYNNEI. Here the CDR3 reads CASSEGGFYGYTF. The DNA of the CDR3 is TGTGCCAGCAGCGAGGGGGGGTTCTATGGCTACACCTTC.

The chain has TRBV7-9 and TRBJ2-1; 9 positions match TRBD1. CDR3 length equals 16 residues. Germline V gene data show CDR1 as SEHNR and CDR2 as FQNEAQ (reference sequence). J lost 0 bases, V lost 5 bases, and 5 bases had no gene match. The CDR3 DNA reads as TGTGCCAGCAGCCCCGACAGGGGGAACTCCTACAATGAGCAGTTCTTC. It encodes CASSPDRGNSYNEQFF.

The chain employs TRBV6-5 and TRBJ1-6; TRBD1 matches 11 bases. V was pared by 4 bases and J by 1 base, with 3 bases of the junction left unmatched. Per germline, CDR1 MNHEY and CDR2 SVGAGI. This CDR3 is built from 17 residues. The DNA for the CDR3 is TGTGCCAGCAGTTGGACAGGGGGCGAATCCTATAATTCACCCCTCCACTTT. It specifies CASSWTGGESYNSPLHF.

The chain uses TRBV5-4 and TRBJ2-1; possibly TRBD1 for D (6 bases). V lost 0 bases to trimming and J lost 7 bases, with 11 bases between them. Germline V gene data show CDR1 as SGHNT and CDR2 as YYREEE (reference sequence). CDR3 length: 14 amino acids. The CDR3 sequence is CASSLGDTGNEQFF. In DNA, the CDR3 is TGTGCCAGCAGCTTGGGGGACACGGGGAATGAGCAGTTCTTC.

This clonotype was counted only a few times. The V and J genes are TRBV7-8 and TRBJ1-3; 7 bases map to TRBD1. The CDR3 has 14 residues. Germline CDR1 SGHVS, CDR2 FQNEAQ. V was pared by 3 bases and J by 4 bases, with 3 bases of the junction left unmatched. CDR3 bases: TGTGCCAGCAGCTTCGACAGGGCGGGAAACACCATATATTTT. Translating gives CASSFDRAGNTIYF.